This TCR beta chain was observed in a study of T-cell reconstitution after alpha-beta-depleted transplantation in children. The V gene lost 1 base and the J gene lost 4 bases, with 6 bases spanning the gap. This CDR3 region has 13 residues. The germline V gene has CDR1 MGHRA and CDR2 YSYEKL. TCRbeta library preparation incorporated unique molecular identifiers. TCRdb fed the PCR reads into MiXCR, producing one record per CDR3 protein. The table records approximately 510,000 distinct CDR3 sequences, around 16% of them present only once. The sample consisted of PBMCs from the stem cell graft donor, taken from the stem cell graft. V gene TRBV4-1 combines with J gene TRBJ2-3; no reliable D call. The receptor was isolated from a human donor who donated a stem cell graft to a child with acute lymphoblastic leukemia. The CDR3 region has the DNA TGCGCCAGCAGCCAAGGTTGGTCAGATACGCAGTATTTT. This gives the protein CASSQGWSDTQYF.